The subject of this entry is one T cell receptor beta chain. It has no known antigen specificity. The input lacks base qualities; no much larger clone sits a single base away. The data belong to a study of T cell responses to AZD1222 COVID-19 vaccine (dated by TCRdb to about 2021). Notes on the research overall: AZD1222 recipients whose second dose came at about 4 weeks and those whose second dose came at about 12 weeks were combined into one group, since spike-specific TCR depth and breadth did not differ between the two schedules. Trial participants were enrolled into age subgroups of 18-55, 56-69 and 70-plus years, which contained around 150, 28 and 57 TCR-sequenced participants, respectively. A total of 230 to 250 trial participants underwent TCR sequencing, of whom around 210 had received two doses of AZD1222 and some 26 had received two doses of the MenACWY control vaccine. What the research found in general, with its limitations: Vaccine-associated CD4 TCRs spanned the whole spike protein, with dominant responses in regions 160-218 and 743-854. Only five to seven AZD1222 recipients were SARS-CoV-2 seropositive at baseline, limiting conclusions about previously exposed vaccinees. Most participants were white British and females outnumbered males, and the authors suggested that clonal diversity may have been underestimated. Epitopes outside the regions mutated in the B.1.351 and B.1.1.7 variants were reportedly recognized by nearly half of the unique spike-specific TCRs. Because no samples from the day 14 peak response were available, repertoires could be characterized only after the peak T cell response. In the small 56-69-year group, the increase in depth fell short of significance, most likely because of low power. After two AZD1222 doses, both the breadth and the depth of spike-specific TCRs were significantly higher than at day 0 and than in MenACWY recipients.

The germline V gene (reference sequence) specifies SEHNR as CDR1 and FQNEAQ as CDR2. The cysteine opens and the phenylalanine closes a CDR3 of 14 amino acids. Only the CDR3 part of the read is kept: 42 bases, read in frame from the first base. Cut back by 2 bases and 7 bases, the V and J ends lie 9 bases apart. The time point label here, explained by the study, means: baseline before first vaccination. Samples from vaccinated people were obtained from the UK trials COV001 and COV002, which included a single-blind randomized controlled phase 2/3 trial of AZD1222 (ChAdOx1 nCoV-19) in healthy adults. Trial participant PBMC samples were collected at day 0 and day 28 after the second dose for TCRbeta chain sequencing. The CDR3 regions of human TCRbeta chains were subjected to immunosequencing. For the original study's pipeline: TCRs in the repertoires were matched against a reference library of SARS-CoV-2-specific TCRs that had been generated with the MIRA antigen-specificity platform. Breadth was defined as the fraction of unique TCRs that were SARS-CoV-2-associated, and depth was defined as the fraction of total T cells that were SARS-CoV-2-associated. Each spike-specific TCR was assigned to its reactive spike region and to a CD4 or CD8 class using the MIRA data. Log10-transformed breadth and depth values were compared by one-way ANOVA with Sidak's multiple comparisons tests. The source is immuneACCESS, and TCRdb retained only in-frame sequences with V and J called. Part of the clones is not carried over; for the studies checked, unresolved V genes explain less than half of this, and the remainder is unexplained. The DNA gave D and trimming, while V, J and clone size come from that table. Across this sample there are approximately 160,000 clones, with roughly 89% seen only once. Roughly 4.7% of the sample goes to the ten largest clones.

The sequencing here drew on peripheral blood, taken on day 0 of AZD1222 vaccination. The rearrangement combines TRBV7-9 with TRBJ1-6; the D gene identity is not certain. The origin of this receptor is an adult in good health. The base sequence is TGTGCCAGCAGCTTACACGCAATCAATTCACCCCTCCACTTT. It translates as CASSLHAINSPLHF.